This T cell receptor beta chain was recovered during a study of blood T cells in healthy people across ages. The CDR3 covers 14 residues. With V trimmed by 5 bases and J by 2 bases, 4 bases remained unmatched. CDR1 is ENHRY, CDR2 SYGVKD, per germline. A second PCR of about 7 to 12 cycles used a sample-barcoded 5' primer and a J-beta primer mix. Using its own MiXCR run on the 5' RACE reads, TCRdb lists one record per CDR3 protein. The sample has roughly 1,300,000 distinct CDR3 sequences; 45% to 70% are singletons. General observations from the study: Roughly linear declines in TCR beta diversity per million T cells occurred with age.

The sample providers were healthy Caucasian people from Russia, aged about 6 to 95. Every donor gave 9 to 10 milliliters of peripheral blood. About this clonotype itself: Its specificity is unknown.

The sequencing sample was made of blood. This receptor was obtained from a man aged 18-30 years in good health. The chain employs TRBV10-3 and TRBJ2-7; 9 bases match TRBD1. The CDR3 is CAISPRTGAYEQYF. CDR3 bases: TGTGCCATCAGTCCGCGGACAGGGGCCTACGAGCAGTACTTC.